A single sample is the source of the 15 T cell receptor beta chains below, sequenced in a study of beta chain features in type 1 diabetes. Every isolated RNA sample was fully reverse transcribed, so sequencing captured expressed TCRB transcripts. Sequencing used immunoSEQ multiplex PCR; TCRdb keeps in-frame clones, though not all of them. Among roughly 250,000 clones listed, 68% were seen once. Sequences were obtained from naive CD4+ T cells from blood. The receptors shown here come from a man aged 25-40 years in good health.

The genes are TRBV7-2 and TRBJ2-2; D uncertain. This CDR3 contains 15 residues. V shed 1 base and J shed 9 bases, with 15 bases lying between them. The germline V gene has CDR1 SGHTA and CDR2 FQGNSA. The CDR3 DNA sequence: TGTGCCAGCAGCTTAGTGGCGACTCCGATACGGGAGCTGTTTTTT. The encoded protein is CASSLVATPIRELFF. The full variable domain, completed using reference TRBV7-2 and TRBJ2-2, is GAGVSQSPSNKVTEKGKDVELRCDPISGHTALYWYRQSLGQGLEFLIYFQGNSAPDKSGLPSDRFSAERTGGSVSTLTIQRTQQEDSAVYLCASSLVATPIRELFFGEGSRLTVL.

This chain joins TRBV10-3 and TRBJ2-7, with unresolved D. This CDR3 region has 15 residues. CDR1 ENHRY and CDR2 SYGVKD come from the germline V gene. V was pared by 2 bases and J by 6 bases, with 17 bases between. In DNA form, the CDR3 reads TGTGCCATCAGTGAGGGAGAGAGAATTGGCGGCGAGCAGTACTTC. Translating it yields CAISEGERIGGEQYF.

Only a few counts were recorded for this clone. The genes are TRBV29-1 and TRBJ2-2; the D gene is possibly TRBD2 (5 bases). V lost 6 bases, J lost 5 bases, and 19 bases lay in between. Germline V gene lookup returns CDR1 SQVTM and CDR2 ANQGSEA. The CDR3 spans 15 residues. CDR3 in amino acids: CSVPTYPGGTGELFF. In DNA form, the CDR3 reads TGCAGCGTCCCCACCTACCCCGGAGGAACCGGGGAGCTGTTTTTT.

V usage is TRBV15 and J usage is TRBJ2-3; 11 nucleotides match TRBD2. The CDR3 sequence is 17 residues long. V trimming: 4 bases; J trimming: 2 bases; junction bases outside the gene matches: 8. In germline, CDR1 is LNHNV, CDR2 YYDKDF (reference sequence). CDR3 bases: TGTGCCACCAGCATCCGACTAGCGGGACCCTACACAGATACGCAGTATTTT. Translating gives CATSIRLAGPYTDTQYF. Together with reference TRBV15 and TRBJ2-3, the CDR3 gives the full variable domain: DAMVIQNPRYQVTQFGKPVTLSCSQTLNHNVMYWYQQKSSQAPKLLFHYYDKDFNNEADTPDNFQSRRPNTSFCFLDIRSPGLGDTAMYLCATSIRLAGPYTDTQYFGPGTRLTVL.

J is TRBJ1-4 and V is TRBV25-1; a possible D gene is TRBD1 (6 bases). Trimming removed 6 bases from V and 7 bases from J, with 9 bases in between. The CDR3 consists of 12 residues. Germline V gives CDR1 MGHDK, CDR2 SYGVNS. CDR3 DNA: TGTGCCAGCAGACAGGGTTTTGAAAAACTGTTTTTT. Protein product: CASRQGFEKLFF.

The chain links TRBV20-1 to TRBJ2-7; D unresolved. Germline lookup yields CDR1 DFQATT and CDR2 SNEGSKA (reference sequence). Trimming removed 5 bases at V and 6 bases at J, with 11 bases between. CDR3 size: 11 residues. CDR3 DNA sequence: TGCAGTGCTCGTCTCCTGGGCGAGCAGTACTTC. This encodes CSARLLGEQYF.

The chain carries TRBV30 and TRBJ2-3, with 9 bases aligning to TRBD2. Trimming removed 0 bases from V and 1 base from J; junction bases left unmatched: 5. Germline CDR1 reads GTSNPN; CDR2 reads SVGIG (reference sequence). The CDR3 covers 16 residues. CDR3 sequence: CAWSVRLAGGTDTQYF. CDR3 DNA sequence: TGTGCCTGGAGTGTACGGTTAGCGGGAGGCACAGATACGCAGTATTTT. The variable domain in full, with the rest retrieved from reference TRBV30 and TRBJ2-3, is SQTIHQWPATLVQPVGSPLSLECTVEGTSNPNLYWYRQAAGRGLQLLFYSVGIGQISSEVPQNLSASRPQDRQFILSSKKLLLSDSGFYLCAWSVRLAGGTDTQYFGPGTRLTVL.

The chain combines TRBV30 with TRBJ2-1, with 7 bases lining up with TRBD2. Germline CDR1 GTSNPN, CDR2 SVGIG (reference sequence). This CDR3 region has 14 residues. Trimming took 3 bases from V and 3 from J; bases not matched to a gene: 5. CDR3 sequence (DNA): TGTGCCTGGAGCGGGCTAGCGGTCTACAATGAGCAGTTCTTC. Its protein is CAWSGLAVYNEQFF.

V usage is TRBV5-1 and J usage is TRBJ2-3; 7 bases are shared with TRBD2. In germline, CDR1 is SGHRS, CDR2 YFSETQ. CDR3 length: 12 amino acids. Losses at the gene ends were 4 bases for V and 6 bases for J; bases not matched to a gene: 2. CDR3 coding DNA: TGCGCCAGCAGCCTGCGGGAGGATACGCAGTATTTT. Its protein product is CASSLREDTQYF.

The chain is built from TRBV29-1 and TRBJ2-2; 9 nucleotides match TRBD1. Trimming cost V 6 bases and J 7 bases; bases outside gene matches: 9. Germline V gene lookup returns CDR1 SQVTM and CDR2 ANQGSEA. The CDR3 extends over 14 amino acids. Here the CDR3 DNA reads TGCAGCGTGCCCCGGGACAGGGCGAGCGGGGAGCTGTTTTTT. Protein product: CSVPRDRASGELFF.

The V and J genes are TRBV5-1 and TRBJ2-7; D is possibly TRBD2 (6 bases). Germline CDR1 is SGHRS and CDR2 is YFSETQ. This CDR3 has 13 residues. V was clipped by 4 bases and J by 5 bases, with 13 bases between them. CDR3 amino acids: CASSIGSWDEQYF. The CDR3 region has the DNA TGCGCCAGCAGCATCGGGAGTTGGGACGAGCAGTACTTC.

This clone has more than one count but fewer than ten. The chain links TRBV30 to TRBJ1-3, with D unresolved. The germline V gene has CDR1 GTSNPN and CDR2 SVGIG (reference sequence). The germline V and J ends were trimmed by 3 bases and 4 bases, with 16 bases remaining between them. The CDR3 has 15 amino acids. The CDR3 here is CAWRDPPGYGNTIYF. In nucleotides, the CDR3 is TGTGCCTGGAGGGACCCGCCGGGGTACGGAAACACCATATATTTT.

A single count supports this clone. CDR3 sequence (DNA): TGCAGCGCCAAGGGACGGACCGTAGAGACCCAGTACTTC. This sequence encodes CSAKGRTVETQYF. This chain connects TRBV29-1 to TRBJ2-5; D assignment may be TRBD1 or TRBD2 (5 bases each). There are 13 residues in the CDR3. Deletions cut 7 bases from V and 4 bases from J, with 16 bases between. The germline V gene encodes CDR1 SQVTM and CDR2 ANQGSEA.

The chain couples TRBV29-1 to TRBJ2-4; D perhaps matches TRBD1 (6 bases). CDR3 length: 13 amino acids. CDR1 SQVTM and CDR2 ANQGSEA come from the germline V gene. V dropped 6 bases and J dropped 6 bases, with 15 bases sitting between them. The CDR3 is CSVGGRTANIQYF. The CDR3, as DNA: TGCAGCGTAGGGGGACGGACTGCAAACATTCAGTACTTC.

The rearrangement uses TRBV7-2 and TRBJ2-6; 8 nucleotides agree with TRBD1. J gave up 4 bases and V 6 bases, and 2 bases lay outside the gene matches. The CDR3 is 14 residues long. Germline lookup yields CDR1 SGHTA and CDR2 FQGNSA. This CDR3 is CASRTGAGANVLTF. CDR3 in DNA: TGTGCCAGCAGGACAGGGGCCGGGGCCAACGTCCTGACTTTC.